This T cell receptor beta chain stems from a study of blood T cell repertoires in COVID-19. As for the study in general: Both acute and convalescent COVID-19 samples were obtained from the United States, Italy and Spain. The cDNA or gDNA used as material had been derived from T cells, B-cell-depleted T cells, or PBMCs.

Per the original methods: Estimated nucleated cell counts came from reference gene primer amplification. Here immunoSEQ multiplex PCR was the method, and the copy in TCRdb shows in-frame clones only, minus some. V, J and clone size are those of that table, while D and trimming were read from the DNA. Among roughly 9,600 clones listed, about 81% were seen once. This CDR3 has 16 amino acids. Germline loops: CDR1 LNHDA, CDR2 SQIVND (reference sequence). The germline V and J ends were trimmed by 4 bases and 0 bases, with 13 bases remaining between them. The TCR comes from a man between 60 and 75 years old with active COVID-19. The chain combines TRBV19 with TRBJ1-5; TRBD1 might be the D (5 bases). The specimen was peripheral blood. CDR3 in amino acids: CASSRKGQNSNQPQHF. CDR3 coding DNA: TGTGCCAGTAGTAGGAAAGGACAAAATAGCAATCAGCCCCAGCATTTT.